This T cell receptor beta chain is drawn from a study of OX40 agonist ivuxolimab in advanced cancers. Data came from immunoSEQ multiplex PCR; TCRdb stores just in-frame clones and leaves some out. The sample holds around 89,000 clones, roughly 93% seen once. V lost 2 bases and J lost 6; bases outside the gene matches: 8. The CDR3 spans 16 residues. From germline, CDR1 is MNHEY and CDR2 SMNVEV (reference sequence). Sequencing was performed on CD4+ or CD8+ T cells sorted from blood, taken in a trial of the OX40 agonist ivuxolimab. The chain carries TRBV27 and TRBJ2-1; 9 bases agree with TRBD2. The sequence was obtained from an adult with an advanced solid tumor such as melanoma, head and neck, liver or kidney cancer. In DNA form, the CDR3 reads TGTGCCAGCAGTTTAGTGCGGGAGGGCCCGTTCAATGAGCAGTTCTTC. It translates to CASSLVREGPFNEQFF.